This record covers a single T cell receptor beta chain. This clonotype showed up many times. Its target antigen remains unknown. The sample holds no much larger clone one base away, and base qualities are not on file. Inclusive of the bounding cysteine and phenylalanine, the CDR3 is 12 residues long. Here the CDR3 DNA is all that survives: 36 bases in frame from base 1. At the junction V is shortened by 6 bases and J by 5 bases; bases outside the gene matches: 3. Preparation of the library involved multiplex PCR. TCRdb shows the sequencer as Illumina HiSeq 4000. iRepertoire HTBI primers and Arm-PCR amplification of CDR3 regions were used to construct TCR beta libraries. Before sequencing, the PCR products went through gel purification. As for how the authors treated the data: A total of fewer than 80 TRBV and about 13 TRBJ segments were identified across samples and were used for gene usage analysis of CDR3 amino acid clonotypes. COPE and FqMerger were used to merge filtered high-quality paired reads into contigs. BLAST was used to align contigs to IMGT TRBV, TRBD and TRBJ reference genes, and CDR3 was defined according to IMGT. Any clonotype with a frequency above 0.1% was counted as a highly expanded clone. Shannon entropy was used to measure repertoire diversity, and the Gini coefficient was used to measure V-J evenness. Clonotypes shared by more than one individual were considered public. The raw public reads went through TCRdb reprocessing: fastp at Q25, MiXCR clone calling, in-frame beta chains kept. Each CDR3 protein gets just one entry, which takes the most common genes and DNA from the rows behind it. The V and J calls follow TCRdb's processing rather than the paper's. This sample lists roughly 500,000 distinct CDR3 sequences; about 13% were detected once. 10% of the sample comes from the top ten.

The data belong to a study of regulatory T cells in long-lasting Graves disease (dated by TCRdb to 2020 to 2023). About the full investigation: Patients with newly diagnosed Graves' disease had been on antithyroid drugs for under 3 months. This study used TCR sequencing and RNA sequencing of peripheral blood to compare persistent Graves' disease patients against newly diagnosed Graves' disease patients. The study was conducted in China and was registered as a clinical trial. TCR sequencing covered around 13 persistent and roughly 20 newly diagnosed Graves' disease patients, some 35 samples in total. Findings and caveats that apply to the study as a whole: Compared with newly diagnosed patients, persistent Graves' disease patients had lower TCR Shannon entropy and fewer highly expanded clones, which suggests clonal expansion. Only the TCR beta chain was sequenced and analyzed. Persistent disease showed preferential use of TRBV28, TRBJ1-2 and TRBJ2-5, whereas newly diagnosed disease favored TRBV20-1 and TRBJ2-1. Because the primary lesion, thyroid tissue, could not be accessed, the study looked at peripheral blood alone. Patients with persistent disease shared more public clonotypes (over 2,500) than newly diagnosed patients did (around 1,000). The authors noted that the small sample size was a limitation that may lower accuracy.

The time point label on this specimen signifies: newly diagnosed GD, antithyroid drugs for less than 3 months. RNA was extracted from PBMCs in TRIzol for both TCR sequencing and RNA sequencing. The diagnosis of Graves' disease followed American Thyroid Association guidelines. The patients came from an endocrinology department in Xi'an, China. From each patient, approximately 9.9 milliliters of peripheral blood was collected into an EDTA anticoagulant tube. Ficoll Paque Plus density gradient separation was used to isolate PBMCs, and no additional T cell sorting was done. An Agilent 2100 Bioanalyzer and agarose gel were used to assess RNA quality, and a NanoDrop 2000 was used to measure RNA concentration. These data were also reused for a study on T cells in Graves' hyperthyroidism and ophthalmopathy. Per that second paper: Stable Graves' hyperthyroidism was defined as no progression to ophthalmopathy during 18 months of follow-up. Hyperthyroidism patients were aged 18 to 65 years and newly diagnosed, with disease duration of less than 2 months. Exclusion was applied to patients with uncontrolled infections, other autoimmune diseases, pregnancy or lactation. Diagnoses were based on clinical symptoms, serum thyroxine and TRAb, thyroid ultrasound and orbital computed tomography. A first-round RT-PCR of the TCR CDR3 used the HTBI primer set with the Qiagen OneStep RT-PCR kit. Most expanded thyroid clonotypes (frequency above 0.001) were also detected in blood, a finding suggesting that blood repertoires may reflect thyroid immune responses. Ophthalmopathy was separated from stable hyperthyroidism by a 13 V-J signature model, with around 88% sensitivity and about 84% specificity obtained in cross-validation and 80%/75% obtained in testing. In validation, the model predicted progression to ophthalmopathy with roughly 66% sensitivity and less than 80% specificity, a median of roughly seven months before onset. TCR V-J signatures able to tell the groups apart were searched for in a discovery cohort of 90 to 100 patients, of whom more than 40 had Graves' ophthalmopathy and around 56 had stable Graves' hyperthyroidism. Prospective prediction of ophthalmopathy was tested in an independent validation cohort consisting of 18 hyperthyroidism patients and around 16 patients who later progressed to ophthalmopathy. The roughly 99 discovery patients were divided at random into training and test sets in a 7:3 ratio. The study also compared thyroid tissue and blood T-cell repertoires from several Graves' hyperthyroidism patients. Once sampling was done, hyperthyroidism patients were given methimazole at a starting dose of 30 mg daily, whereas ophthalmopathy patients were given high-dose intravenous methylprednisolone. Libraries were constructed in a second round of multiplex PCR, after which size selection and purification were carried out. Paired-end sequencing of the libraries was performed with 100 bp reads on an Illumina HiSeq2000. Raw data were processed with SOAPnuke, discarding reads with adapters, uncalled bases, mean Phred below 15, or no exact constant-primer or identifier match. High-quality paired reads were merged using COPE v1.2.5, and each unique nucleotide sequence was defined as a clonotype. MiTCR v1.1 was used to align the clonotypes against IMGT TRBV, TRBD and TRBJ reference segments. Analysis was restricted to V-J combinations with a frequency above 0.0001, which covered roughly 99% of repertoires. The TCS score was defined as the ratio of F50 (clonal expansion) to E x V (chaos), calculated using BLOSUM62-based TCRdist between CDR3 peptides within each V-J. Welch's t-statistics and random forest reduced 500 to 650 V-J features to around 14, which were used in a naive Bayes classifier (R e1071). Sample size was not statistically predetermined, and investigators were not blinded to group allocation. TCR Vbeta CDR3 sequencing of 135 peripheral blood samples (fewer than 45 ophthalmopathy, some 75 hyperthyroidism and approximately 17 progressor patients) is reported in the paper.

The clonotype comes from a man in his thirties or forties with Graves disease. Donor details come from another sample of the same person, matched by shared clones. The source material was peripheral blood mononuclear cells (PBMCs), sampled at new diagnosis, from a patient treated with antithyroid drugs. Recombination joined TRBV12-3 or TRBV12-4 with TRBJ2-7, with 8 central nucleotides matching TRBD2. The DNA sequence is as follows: TGTGCCAGCAGCGGGGGGGGGAACGAGCAGTACTTC. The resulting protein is CASSGGGNEQYF.